This is a list of T cell receptor beta chains from one sample in a study of blood T cell repertoires in COVID-19. TCRdb's copy holds only in-frame clones and misses some; the assay was immunoSEQ multiplex PCR. The sample has under 140,000 clones; roughly four fifths are singletons. Material: peripheral blood. The receptors derive from a woman aged 55-69 years with acute or convalescent COVID-19. CDR3s include the opening cysteine and the closing phenylalanine or tryptophan. The D gene is left open where the match is weak. Clone size is shown for a subset of rows, as once, few, many or a class of expanded clone.

CDR3aa: CASSRTASAGYEQFF
CDR3nt: TGTGCCAGCAGCCGCACCGCGTCAGCGGGGTATGAGCAGTTCTTC
abundance: NA
d_gene: TRBD2
j_gene: TRBJ2-1
v_gene: TRBV7-6

CDR3aa: CASSLGRTSSGYTF
CDR3nt: TGTGCCAGCAGCCTAGGCCGGACATCTTCTGGCTACACCTTC
abundance: NA
d_gene: NA
j_gene: TRBJ1-2
v_gene: TRBV3-1/TRBV3-2

CDR3aa: CASSLGQPLSGANVLTF
CDR3nt: TGTGCCAGCAGCTTAGGACAGCCCCTCTCTGGGGCCAACGTCCTGACTTTC
abundance: NA
d_gene: NA
j_gene: TRBJ2-6
v_gene: TRBV7-6

CDR3aa: CASSPDRNMNTEAFF
CDR3nt: TGTGCCAGCAGCCCGGACAGAAACATGAACACTGAAGCTTTCTTT
abundance: NA
d_gene: NA
j_gene: TRBJ1-1
v_gene: TRBV7-2

CDR3aa: CASSSGQVNSPLHF
CDR3nt: TGTGCCAGCAGTTCCGGACAAGTTAATTCACCCCTCCACTTT
abundance: NA
d_gene: NA
j_gene: TRBJ1-6
v_gene: TRBV6-5

CDR3aa: CASSATSGGSYEQYF
CDR3nt: TGTGCCAGCAGCGCGACTAGCGGGGGCTCCTACGAGCAGTACTTC
abundance: NA
d_gene: TRBD2
j_gene: TRBJ2-7
v_gene: TRBV7-9

CDR3aa: CASSNGGSSGNTIYF
CDR3nt: TGTGCCAGCAGCAACGGGGGGAGCTCTGGAAACACCATATATTTT
abundance: NA
d_gene: NA
j_gene: TRBJ1-3
v_gene: TRBV28

CDR3aa: CASSRDRGRNQPQHF
CDR3nt: TGTGCCAGTAGCCGGGACAGGGGAAGGAATCAGCCCCAGCATTTT
abundance: few
d_gene: TRBD1
j_gene: TRBJ1-5
v_gene: TRBV19

CDR3aa: CASGLGRNNSPLHF
CDR3nt: TGTGCTAGTGGTTTAGGCAGGAATAATTCACCCCTCCACTTT
abundance: once
d_gene: NA
j_gene: TRBJ1-6
v_gene: TRBV12-5

CDR3aa: CASSFKGVDGKLFF
CDR3nt: TGTGCCAGCAGTTTCAAGGGGGTAGACGGGAAACTGTTTTTT
abundance: NA
d_gene: NA
j_gene: TRBJ1-4
v_gene: TRBV6-5

CDR3aa: CASSLAGSSYEQYF
CDR3nt: TGCGCCAGCAGCTTGGCGGGATCCTCCTACGAGCAGTACTTC
abundance: few
d_gene: NA
j_gene: TRBJ2-7
v_gene: TRBV5-1

CDR3aa: CASSVGGHDGEKLFF
CDR3nt: TGTGCCAGCAGCGTAGGGGGCCACGATGGAGAAAAACTGTTTTTT
abundance: NA
d_gene: NA
j_gene: TRBJ1-4
v_gene: TRBV9

CDR3aa: CSASTAGIPDTQYF
CDR3nt: TGCAGTGCTAGTACGGCAGGAATACCAGATACGCAGTATTTT
abundance: NA
d_gene: NA
j_gene: TRBJ2-3
v_gene: TRBV20-1

CDR3aa: CASSHARGTQYF
CDR3nt: TGTGCCAGCAGCCACGCGCGAGGGACCCAGTACTTC
abundance: NA
d_gene: NA
j_gene: TRBJ2-5
v_gene: TRBV3-1/TRBV3-2

CDR3aa: CASSASTYNSPLHF
CDR3nt: TGTGCCAGCAGTGCGAGCACCTATAATTCACCCCTCCACTTT
abundance: NA
d_gene: NA
j_gene: TRBJ1-6
v_gene: TRBV2

CDR3aa: CASSPTEPRETQYF
CDR3nt: TGTGCCAGCAGTCCCACAGAGCCTCGCGAGACCCAGTACTTC
abundance: NA
d_gene: NA
j_gene: TRBJ2-5
v_gene: TRBV2

CDR3aa: CASSLAGSGGSPLHF
CDR3nt: TGTGCCAGCAGCTTAGCCGGTTCTGGCGGTTCACCCCTCCACTTT
abundance: NA
d_gene: NA
j_gene: TRBJ1-6
v_gene: TRBV7-9

CDR3aa: CASSIAGGRDTEAFF
CDR3nt: TGTGCCAGTAGTATCGCAGGGGGTAGGGACACTGAAGCTTTCTTT
abundance: NA
d_gene: TRBD1
j_gene: TRBJ1-1
v_gene: TRBV19

CDR3aa: CASSYPRGGLQSEQFF
CDR3nt: TGTGCCAGCAGTTACCCAAGGGGGGGCCTACAATCTGAGCAGTTCTTC
abundance: NA
d_gene: NA
j_gene: TRBJ2-1
v_gene: TRBV6-2/TRBV6-3

CDR3aa: CASSQPGGASTDTQYF
CDR3nt: TGTGCCAGCTCACAGCCAGGGGGCGCGAGCACAGATACGCAGTATTTT
abundance: NA
d_gene: TRBD1
j_gene: TRBJ2-3
v_gene: TRBV18

CDR3aa: CSASEGARYGYTF
CDR3nt: TGCAGCGCCTCTGAGGGGGCCCGATATGGCTACACCTTC
abundance: NA
d_gene: TRBD1
j_gene: TRBJ1-2
v_gene: TRBV29-1

CDR3aa: CASSVATGTYDEQYF
CDR3nt: TGTGCCAGCAGCGTGGCAACAGGTACCTACGACGAGCAGTACTTC
abundance: few
d_gene: NA
j_gene: TRBJ2-7
v_gene: TRBV9

CDR3aa: CAWSVSSGGQETQYF
CDR3nt: TGTGCCTGGAGTGTATCGAGCGGGGGACAAGAGACCCAGTACTTC
abundance: NA
d_gene: TRBD2
j_gene: TRBJ2-5
v_gene: TRBV30

CDR3aa: CASSQDTRRANYGYTF
CDR3nt: TGTGCCAGCAGCCAAGATACGAGGCGCGCTAACTATGGCTACACCTTC
abundance: once
d_gene: NA
j_gene: TRBJ1-2
v_gene: TRBV3-1/TRBV3-2

CDR3aa: CASSLATGGGSYNEQFF
CDR3nt: TGTGCCAGCAGCTTAGCTACAGGGGGGGGTTCCTACAATGAGCAGTTCTTC
abundance: NA
d_gene: NA
j_gene: TRBJ2-1
v_gene: TRBV11-3

CDR3aa: CASSLAGGYEQYF
CDR3nt: TGTGCCAGCAGCTTAGCGGGGGGCTACGAGCAGTACTTC
abundance: once
d_gene: NA
j_gene: TRBJ2-7
v_gene: TRBV7-9

CDR3aa: CAWDTGMADTQYF
CDR3nt: TGTGCCTGGGATACAGGGATGGCAGATACGCAGTATTTT
abundance: NA
d_gene: NA
j_gene: TRBJ2-3
v_gene: TRBV30

CDR3aa: CASSQLTAGDNEQFF
CDR3nt: TGTGCCAGCAGCCAGCTGACAGCAGGGGACAATGAGCAGTTCTTC
abundance: NA
d_gene: NA
j_gene: TRBJ2-1
v_gene: TRBV7-7

CDR3aa: CASTPGRGGAGELFF
CDR3nt: TGTGCCAGCACCCCGGGTAGGGGAGGTGCCGGGGAGCTGTTTTTT
abundance: few
d_gene: NA
j_gene: TRBJ2-2
v_gene: TRBV7-8